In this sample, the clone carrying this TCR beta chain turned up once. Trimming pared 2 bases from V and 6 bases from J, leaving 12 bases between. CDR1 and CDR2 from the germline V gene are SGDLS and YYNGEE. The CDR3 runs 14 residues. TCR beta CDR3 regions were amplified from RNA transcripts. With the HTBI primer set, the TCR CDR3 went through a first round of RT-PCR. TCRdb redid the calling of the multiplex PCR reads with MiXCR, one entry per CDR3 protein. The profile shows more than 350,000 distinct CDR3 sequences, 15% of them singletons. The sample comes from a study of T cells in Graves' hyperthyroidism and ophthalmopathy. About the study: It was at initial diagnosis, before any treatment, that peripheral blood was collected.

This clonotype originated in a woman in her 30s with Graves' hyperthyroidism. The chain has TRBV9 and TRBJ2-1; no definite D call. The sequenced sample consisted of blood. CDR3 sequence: CASSVLVGFNEQFF. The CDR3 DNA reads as TGTGCCAGCAGCGTCCTAGTAGGGTTCAATGAGCAGTTCTTC.